The entry below gives a single TCR beta chain sequence along with its context. Antigen: not known. Data came from immunoSEQ multiplex PCR; TCRdb stores just in-frame clones and leaves some out. The table lists around 91,000 clones, 88% of them singletons. This entry comes from a study of identifying expanded T cells in peripheral blood. General study points: Across healthy donors, higher total template counts meant significantly greater roughly two-week count variance. Differentially abundant clones: about 1.2 between replicates, 16.4 at 2 to 3 weeks, more than 18 at four.

This CDR3 is built from 15 residues. V lost 1 base, J lost 3 bases, and 13 bases lay in between. The V gene's germline CDR1 is SGHAT and CDR2 FQDESV (reference sequence). Healthy donors had no documented immune events, such as infections, while sampled. This chain connects TRBV11-1 to TRBJ2-7; a possible D gene is TRBD1 (5 bases). The source is a person aged 18-70 years in good health. Material for sequencing was blood. As DNA, the CDR3 is TGTGCCAGCAGCTTAGATCGCAGGGTCTTCTACGAGCAGTACTTC. It is translated as CASSLDRRVFYEQYF.